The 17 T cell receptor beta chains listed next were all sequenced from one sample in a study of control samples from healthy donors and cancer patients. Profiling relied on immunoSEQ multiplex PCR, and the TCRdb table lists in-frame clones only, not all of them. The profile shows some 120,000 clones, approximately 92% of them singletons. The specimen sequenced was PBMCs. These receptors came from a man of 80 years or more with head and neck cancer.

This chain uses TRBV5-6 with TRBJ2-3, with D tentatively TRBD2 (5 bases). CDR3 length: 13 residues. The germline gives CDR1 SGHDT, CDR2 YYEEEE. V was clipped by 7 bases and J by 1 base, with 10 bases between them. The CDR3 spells CASFGGRTDTQYF. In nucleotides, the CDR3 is TGTGCCAGCTTTGGCGGGCGCACAGATACGCAGTATTTT.

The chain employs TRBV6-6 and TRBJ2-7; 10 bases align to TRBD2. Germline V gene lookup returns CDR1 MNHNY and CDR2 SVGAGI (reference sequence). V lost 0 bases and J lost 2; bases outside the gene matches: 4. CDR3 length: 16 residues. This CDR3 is CASSYSSLAGAYEQYF. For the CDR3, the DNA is TGTGCCAGCAGTTACTCGTCGCTAGCGGGGGCCTACGAGCAGTACTTC.

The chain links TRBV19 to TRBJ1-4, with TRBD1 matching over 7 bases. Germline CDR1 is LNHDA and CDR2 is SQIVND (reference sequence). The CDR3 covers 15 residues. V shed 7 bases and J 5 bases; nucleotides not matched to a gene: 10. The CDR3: CASTKETGLNEKLFF. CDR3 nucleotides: TGTGCCAGTACCAAAGAGACAGGGCTGAATGAAAAACTGTTTTTT.

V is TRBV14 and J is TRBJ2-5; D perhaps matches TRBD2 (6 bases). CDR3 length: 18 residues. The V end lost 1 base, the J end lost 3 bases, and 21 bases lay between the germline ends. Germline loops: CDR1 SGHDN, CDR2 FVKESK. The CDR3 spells CASSQVAPSGRRKETQYF. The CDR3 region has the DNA TGTGCCAGCAGCCAAGTCGCCCCAAGTGGGAGGAGGAAAGAGACCCAGTACTTC. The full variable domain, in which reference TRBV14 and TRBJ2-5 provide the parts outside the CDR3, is EAGVTQFPSHSVIEKGQTVTLRCDPISGHDNLYWYRRVMGKEIKFLLHFVKESKQDESGMPNNRFLAERTGGTYSTLKVQPAELEDSGVYFCASSQVAPSGRRKETQYFGPGTRLLVL.

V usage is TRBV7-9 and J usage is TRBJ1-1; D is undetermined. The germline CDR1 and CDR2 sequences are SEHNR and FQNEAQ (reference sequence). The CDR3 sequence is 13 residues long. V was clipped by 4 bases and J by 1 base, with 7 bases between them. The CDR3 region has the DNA TGTGCCAGCAGCTCTGCCAAGAACACTGAAGCTTTCTTT. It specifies CASSSAKNTEAFF.

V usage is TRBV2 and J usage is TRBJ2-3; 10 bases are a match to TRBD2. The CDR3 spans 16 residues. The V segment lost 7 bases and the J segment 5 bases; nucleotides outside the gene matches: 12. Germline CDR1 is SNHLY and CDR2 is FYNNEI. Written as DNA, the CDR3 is TGTGCCAGCACAATTCGATCTAGCGGGAGTGAAGATACGCAGTATTTT. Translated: CASTIRSSGSEDTQYF.

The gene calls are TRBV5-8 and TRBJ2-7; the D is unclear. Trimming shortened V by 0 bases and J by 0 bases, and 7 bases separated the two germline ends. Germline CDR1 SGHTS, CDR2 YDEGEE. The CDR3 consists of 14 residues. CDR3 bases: TGTGCCAGCAGCTTGGGTCCAGACTCCTACGAGCAGTACTTC. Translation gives CASSLGPDSYEQYF.

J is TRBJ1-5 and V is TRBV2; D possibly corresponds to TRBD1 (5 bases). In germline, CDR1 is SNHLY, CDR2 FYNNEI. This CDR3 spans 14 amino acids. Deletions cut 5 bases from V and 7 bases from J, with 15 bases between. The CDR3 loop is CASSWGAPPQPQHF. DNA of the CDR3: TGTGCCAGCAGTTGGGGCGCCCCCCCCCAGCCCCAGCATTTT.

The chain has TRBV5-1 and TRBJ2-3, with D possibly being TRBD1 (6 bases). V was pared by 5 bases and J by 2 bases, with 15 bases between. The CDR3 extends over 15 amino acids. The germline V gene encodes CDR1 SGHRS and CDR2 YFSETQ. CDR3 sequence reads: CASRADRLLTDTQYF. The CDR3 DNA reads TGCGCCAGCAGGGCAGACAGGTTACTCACAGATACGCAGTATTTT. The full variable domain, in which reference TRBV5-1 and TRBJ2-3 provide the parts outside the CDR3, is KAGVTQTPRYLIKTRGQQVTLSCSPISGHRSVSWYQQTPGQGLQFLFEYFSETQRNKGNFPGRFSGRQFSNSRSEMNVSTLELGDSALYLCASRADRLLTDTQYFGPGTRLTVL.

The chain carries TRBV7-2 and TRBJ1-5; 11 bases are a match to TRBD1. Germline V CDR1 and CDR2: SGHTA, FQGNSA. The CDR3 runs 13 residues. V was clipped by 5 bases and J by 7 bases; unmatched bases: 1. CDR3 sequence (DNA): TGTGCCAGCAGCCGGGACAGGGGGCAGCCCCAGCATTTT. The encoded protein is CASSRDRGQPQHF.

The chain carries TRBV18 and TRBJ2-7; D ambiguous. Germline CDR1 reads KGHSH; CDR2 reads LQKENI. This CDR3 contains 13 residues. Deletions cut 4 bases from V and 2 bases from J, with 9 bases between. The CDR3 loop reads CASSLSFTYEQYF. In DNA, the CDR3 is TGTGCCAGCTCACTTTCGTTTACCTACGAGCAGTACTTC.

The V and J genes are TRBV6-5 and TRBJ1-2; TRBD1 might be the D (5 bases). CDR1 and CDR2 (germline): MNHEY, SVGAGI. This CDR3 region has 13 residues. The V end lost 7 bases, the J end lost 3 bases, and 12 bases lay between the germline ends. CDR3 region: CASTGQNHYGYTF. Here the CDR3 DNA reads TGTGCCAGCACGGGGCAGAACCACTATGGCTACACCTTC.

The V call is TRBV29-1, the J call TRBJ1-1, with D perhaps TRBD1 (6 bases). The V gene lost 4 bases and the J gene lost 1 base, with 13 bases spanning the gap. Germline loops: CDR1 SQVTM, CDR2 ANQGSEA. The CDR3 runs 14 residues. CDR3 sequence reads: CSVAIGQTNTEAFF. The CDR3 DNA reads TGCAGCGTTGCCATTGGACAGACGAACACTGAAGCTTTCTTT.

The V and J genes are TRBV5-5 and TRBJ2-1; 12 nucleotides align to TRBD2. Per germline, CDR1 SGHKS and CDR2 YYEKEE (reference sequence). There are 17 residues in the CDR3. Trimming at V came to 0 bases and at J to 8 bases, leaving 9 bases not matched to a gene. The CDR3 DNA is TGTGCCAGCAGCTTGGGACTAGCGGGAGAGGGGGACCATGAGCAGTTCTTC. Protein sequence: CASSLGLAGEGDHEQFF. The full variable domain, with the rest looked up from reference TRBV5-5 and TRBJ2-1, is DAGVTQSPTHLIKTRGQQVTLRCSPISGHKSVSWYQQVLGQGPQFIFQYYEKEERGRGNFPDRFSARQFPNYSSELNVNALLLGDSALYLCASSLGLAGEGDHEQFFGPGTRLTVL.

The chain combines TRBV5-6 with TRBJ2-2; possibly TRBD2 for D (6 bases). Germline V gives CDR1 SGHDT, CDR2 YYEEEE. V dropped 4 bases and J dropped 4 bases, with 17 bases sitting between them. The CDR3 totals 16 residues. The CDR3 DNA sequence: TGTGCCAGCAGCATCTCTCTTGGAGGGATCACCGGGGAGCTGTTTTTT. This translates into CASSISLGGITGELFF.

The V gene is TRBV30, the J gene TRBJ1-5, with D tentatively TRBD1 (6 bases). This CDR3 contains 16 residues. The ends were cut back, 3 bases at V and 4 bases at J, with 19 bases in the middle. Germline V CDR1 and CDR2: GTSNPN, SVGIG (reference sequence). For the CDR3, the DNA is TGTGCCTGGAGCCACAAGGGGGGGCTTGGGAATCAGCCCCAGCATTTT. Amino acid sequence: CAWSHKGGLGNQPQHF. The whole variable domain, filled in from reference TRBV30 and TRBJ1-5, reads SQTIHQWPATLVQPVGSPLSLECTVEGTSNPNLYWYRQAAGRGLQLLFYSVGIGQISSEVPQNLSASRPQDRQFILSSKKLLLSDSGFYLCAWSHKGGLGNQPQHFGDGTRLSIL.

The CDR3 loop reads CSVEMRGDTEAFF. The CDR3 DNA reads as TGCAGCGTCGAGATGAGGGGTGACACTGAAGCTTTCTTT. V and J are TRBV29-1 and TRBJ1-1; TRBD1 might be the D (5 bases). Between the trimmed V and J ends, which lost 6 bases and 3 bases, there was a span of 14 bases. The CDR3 is 13 residues long. Germline CDR1 is SQVTM and CDR2 is ANQGSEA.